The 29 T cell receptor beta chains listed next were all sequenced from one sample in a study of metastatic and nonmetastatic thyroid tumors. Before thyroid surgery, none of the patients had received any treatment. TCRdb re-called the PCR reads via MiXCR. Among some 30,000 clones listed, 15% to 20% were seen once. The sample taken for sequencing was blood. The source is a female donor with papillary thyroid cancer or a benign thyroid nodule (not recorded which). Some clones in this sample may be carry-over from other donors' samples.

The table lists this clone with many counts. The chain recombines TRBV6-6 with TRBJ1-5; 8 bases are a match to TRBD1. The J segment lost 6 bases and the V segment lost 2 bases, leaving 9 bases of the junction unmatched. There are 16 residues in the CDR3. CDR1 is MNHNY and CDR2 is SVGAGI in the germline V gene (reference sequence). Here the CDR3 reads CASSYRGTGPGQPQHF. The DNA of the CDR3 is TGTGCCAGCAGTTACCGGGGGACAGGCCCGGGTCAGCCCCAGCATTTT.

In this sample, this clone turned up many times. V gene TRBV24-1 combines with J gene TRBJ2-1, with TRBD2 identical over 14 bases. The length of the CDR3 is 14 residues. V gave up 7 bases and J gave up 9 bases; unmatched junction bases: 4. From germline, CDR1 is KGHDR and CDR2 SFDVKD. DNA of the CDR3: TGTGCCACCAGGGAGACTAGCGGGGGGGTTGAGCAGTTCTTC. Protein sequence: CATRETSGGVEQFF.

In its sample, this clone was seen a few times. V usage is TRBV6-1 and J usage is TRBJ1-6, with TRBD1 identical over 11 bases. The length of the CDR3 is 16 residues. The germline CDR1 and CDR2 sequences are MNHNS and SASEGT. V trimming: 4 bases; J trimming: 5 bases; junction bases outside the gene matches: 4. As DNA, the CDR3 is TGTGCCAGCAGTGTCGGGACAGGGGGAAATAATTCACCCCTCCACTTT. Protein: CASSVGTGGNNSPLHF.

The CDR3 sequence is CASSWRGGELFF. CDR3 sequence (DNA): TGTGCCAGCAGTTGGAGGGGCGGGGAGCTGTTTTTT. The gene calls are TRBV12-3 or TRBV12-4 and TRBJ2-2, with a weak D call TRBD2 (6 bases). Between the trimmed V and J ends, which lost 4 bases and 7 bases, there was a span of 7 bases. The CDR3 has 12 residues.

The CDR3 loop reads CASSYDRGPGYTF. In DNA, the CDR3 is TGTGCCAGCAGTTATGACAGGGGGCCTGGCTACACCTTC. This rearrangement joins TRBV6-9 to TRBJ1-2; the match to TRBD1 covers 10 bases. Germline V CDR1 and CDR2: MNHGY, SVAAGI. The CDR3 extends over 13 amino acids. V gave up 2 bases and J gave up 7 bases; unmatched junction bases: 1.

This clone has a count of ten or more. The chain joins TRBV6-2 or TRBV6-3 to TRBJ2-1; D tentatively fits TRBD1 or TRBD2 (5 bases each). Germline values: CDR1 MNHEY, CDR2 SVGEGT. V was clipped by 4 bases and J by 8 bases, with 21 bases between them. This CDR3 has 16 residues. The CDR3 here is CASSSSGTKDYDEQFF. The CDR3 DNA reads as TGTGCCAGCAGTTCGTCCGGGACGAAGGATTACGATGAGCAGTTCTTC.

The CDR3 here is CASSQRQGAAEAFF. CDR3 sequence (DNA): TGTGCCAGCAGCCAACGACAGGGGGCCGCTGAAGCTTTCTTT. This chain connects TRBV28 to TRBJ1-1, with TRBD1 identical over 10 bases. Germline V gene data show CDR1 as MDHEN and CDR2 as SYDVKM. The ends lost 6 bases at V and 6 bases at J; junction bases unmatched: 7. The CDR3 has 14 residues.

This clone was seen ten or more times. The chain employs TRBV15 and TRBJ2-7, with D possibly matching TRBD1 (5 bases). Germline V gives CDR1 LNHNV, CDR2 YYDKDF (reference sequence). The CDR3 has 13 amino acids. Between the trimmed V and J ends, which lost 3 bases and 2 bases, there was a span of 8 bases. CDR3 amino acids: CATSRDTTYEQYF. CDR3 bases: TGTGCCACCAGCAGGGACACAACCTACGAGCAGTACTTC.

This clone was picked up many times. The chain combines TRBV5-1 with TRBJ1-1; possible D gene TRBD1, 6 bases. V was pared by 4 bases and J by 5 bases, with 18 bases between. This CDR3 is 15 amino acids long. CDR1 is SGHRS, CDR2 YFSETQ, per germline. The CDR3 loop reads CASSLKQGGGTEAFF. The CDR3 bases are TGCGCCAGCAGCCTAAAACAGGGTGGAGGGACTGAAGCTTTCTTT.

The rearrangement uses TRBV20-1 and TRBJ2-7; 9 bases match TRBD1. V lost 3 bases and J lost 2; bases outside the gene matches: 5. CDR3 length: 14 amino acids. Germline V gene sequence: CDR1 DFQATT, CDR2 SNEGSKA (reference sequence). The CDR3 loop is CSASEGQGTYEQYF. The CDR3, as DNA: TGCAGTGCTAGTGAGGGACAGGGTACCTACGAGCAGTACTTC.

The chain recombines TRBV20-1 with TRBJ2-7; D gene ambiguous. Germline V CDR1 and CDR2: DFQATT, SNEGSKA (reference sequence). Between the trimmed V and J ends, which lost 1 base and 7 bases, there was a span of 8 bases. The CDR3 is 11 residues long. The CDR3 loop is CSARALGEQYF. The DNA of the CDR3 is TGCAGTGCTAGAGCCCTAGGTGAGCAGTACTTC.

This clone occurred a few times. The V and J genes are TRBV6-2 or TRBV6-3 and TRBJ2-1, with a tentative D call TRBD1 (6 bases). V lost 8 bases to trimming and J lost 8 bases, with 16 bases between them. Germline CDR1 MNHEY, CDR2 SVGEGT. The CDR3 totals 13 residues. DNA of the CDR3: TGTGCCAGCGGGGCCAGGGGCTGGGATGAGCAGTTCTTC. This encodes CASGARGWDEQFF.

This clone was detected ten times or more. This chain uses TRBV7-2 with TRBJ2-7; 10 bases match TRBD1. From germline, CDR1 is SGHTA and CDR2 FQGNSA. The CDR3 has 14 residues. Losses at the gene ends were 4 bases for V and 7 bases for J; bases not matched to a gene: 7. This CDR3 is CASSSGTGAKEQYF. CDR3 nucleotide sequence: TGTGCCAGCAGCTCCGGGACAGGGGCGAAAGAGCAGTACTTC.

The V gene is TRBV7-8, the J gene TRBJ1-2, with TRBD1 matching over 7 bases. V lost 5 bases, J lost 8 bases, and 8 bases stayed unmatched. Germline V gene data show CDR1 as SGHVS and CDR2 as FQNEAQ. This CDR3 is built from 13 residues. CDR3 residues: CASSKRQGIGYTF. CDR3 nucleotides: TGTGCCAGCAGCAAAAGACAGGGAATCGGCTACACCTTC.

The table lists this clone with many counts. The rearrangement uses TRBV20-1 and TRBJ1-5; TRBD1 agrees at 8 bases. The CDR3 length is 13 residues. V was pared by 2 bases and J by 6 bases, with 3 bases of the junction left unmatched. The germline CDR1 and CDR2 sequences are DFQATT and SNEGSKA (reference sequence). CDR3 sequence: CSARQGAGQPQHF. Written as DNA, the CDR3 is TGCAGTGCTAGACAGGGGGCCGGTCAGCCCCAGCATTTT.

This chain connects TRBV20-1 to TRBJ2-1; either TRBD1 or TRBD2 may supply D (5 bases each). Between the trimmed V and J ends, which lost 6 bases and 7 bases, there was a span of 10 bases. Germline CDR1 and CDR2: DFQATT and SNEGSKA (reference sequence). This CDR3 is 11 amino acids long. The CDR3: CSAGTQNEQFF. DNA of the CDR3: TGCAGTGCGGGGACCCAAAATGAGCAGTTCTTC.

A few counts support this clone. The chain joins TRBV5-1 to TRBJ2-2; D call uncertain. The CDR3 is 13 residues long. Per germline, CDR1 SGHRS and CDR2 YFSETQ. V was clipped by 4 bases and J by 7 bases, with 11 bases between them. The CDR3 reads CASSKELVGELFF. The CDR3 DNA sequence: TGCGCCAGCAGCAAAGAGCTGGTCGGGGAGCTGTTTTTT.

For this clone: No conserved phenylalanine or tryptophan ends this CDR3, so it is likely a read error. The limits of the CDR3 on the DNA are not certain, so only TCRdb's listed CDR3 is given. The rearrangement joins TRBV2 to TRBJ2-7; TRBD2 reflects the table's D call only, with no check against the DNA. The germline CDR1 and CDR2 sequences are SNHLY and FYNNEI. The CDR3 spans 13 residues, counting both ends. The CDR3 here is CASLVAFGYELYC.

This clone was detected many times. This may stem from a read error, because a much larger clone lies one nucleotide away. This chain joins TRBV6-5 and TRBJ1-5; a possible D gene is TRBD1 (6 bases). The CDR3 extends over 15 amino acids. Per germline, CDR1 MNHEY and CDR2 SVGAGI. The CDR3 region has the DNA TGTGCCAGCGGTTACTCGGGGGCTAGCAATCAGCCCCAGCATTTT. It specifies CASGYSGASNQPQHF.

This clone appeared many times. The rearrangement joins TRBV5-1 to TRBJ1-4; TRBD1 matches 7 bases. Germline CDR1 and CDR2: SGHRS and YFSETQ. The length of the CDR3 is 15 residues. With V trimmed by 7 bases and J by 3 bases, 9 bases remained unmatched. DNA for the CDR3: TGCGCCAGCTCCGTCTTCGGGACAGCTAATGAAAAACTGTTTTTT. Residues: CASSVFGTANEKLFF.

V is TRBV5-1 and J is TRBJ1-3; D gene uncertain. The CDR3 length is 16 residues. V lost 0 bases and J 0 bases, leaving 10 bases between the germline ends. Germline V CDR1 and CDR2: SGHRS, YFSETQ. CDR3 protein: CASSLAAGSSGNTIYF. CDR3 DNA: TGCGCCAGCAGCTTGGCCGCCGGCAGCTCTGGAAACACCATATATTTT.

The chain combines TRBV20-1 with TRBJ1-5, with D uncertain. The CDR3 is made up of 13 amino acids. Germline CDR1 and CDR2: DFQATT and SNEGSKA (reference sequence). CDR3 DNA sequence: TGCACCCATAAAGTGGATAGCAATCAGCCCCAGCATTTT. Its protein product is CTHKVDSNQPQHF.

The chain recombines TRBV30 with TRBJ1-1; maybe TRBD1 (6 bases). Germline V gene data show CDR1 as GTSNPN and CDR2 as SVGIG (reference sequence). The CDR3 covers 13 residues. V was cut by 3 bases and J by 5 bases, with 13 bases left in between. In DNA form, the CDR3 reads TGTGCCTGGAGACCTCAGGGGAGGACTGAAGCTTTCTTT. Translating gives CAWRPQGRTEAFF.

The chain combines TRBV20-1 with TRBJ2-3, with 11 bases lining up with TRBD2. The CDR3 runs 18 residues. Germline V lookup: CDR1 DFQATT, CDR2 SNEGSKA (reference sequence). V was clipped by 5 bases and J by 2 bases; unmatched bases: 15. The CDR3 protein is CSAHRLLGTSGVTDTQYF. CDR3 sequence (DNA): TGCAGTGCTCACCGGCTACTAGGGACTAGCGGAGTCACAGATACGCAGTATTTT.

This clone was recorded many times. The chain joins TRBV6-1 to TRBJ2-3; D uncertain. Per the germline V gene, CDR1 is MNHNS and CDR2 is SASEGT. V lost 6 bases and J 10 bases, leaving 11 bases between the germline ends. The CDR3 length is 11 residues. The DNA for the CDR3 is TGTGCCAGCAGCCTCGGCGTGGCGCAGTATTTT. Amino acid sequence: CASSLGVAQYF.

In this sample, this clone turned up many times. One end of the junction is discordant with germline, which a read error may explain. This chain connects TRBV18 to TRBJ2-3; possibly TRBD1 for D (5 bases). CDR1 KGHSH and CDR2 LQKENI come from the germline V gene. The CDR3 contains 16 residues. CDR3 DNA: TGTGCCAGCTCACTCCCCGGCCGGCAGAGCACAGGTACGCAGTATTTT. The encoded protein is CASSLPGRQSTGTQYF.

CDR3 in amino acids: CASTMRPPWTGGYEQYF. CDR3 nucleotide sequence: TGTGCCAGCACTATGAGGCCCCCCTGGACAGGGGGCTACGAGCAGTACTTC. The chain combines TRBV2 with TRBJ2-7; 10 bases are a match to TRBD1. Unmatched junction bases numbered 15, after V lost 7 bases and J lost 3 bases. Germline V gene sequence: CDR1 SNHLY, CDR2 FYNNEI. The CDR3 covers 17 residues.

The genes are TRBV28 and TRBJ2-5; 10 bases are a match to TRBD1. V trimming: 3 bases; J trimming: 1 base; junction bases outside the gene matches: 2. This CDR3 contains 15 residues. Germline CDR1 reads MDHEN; CDR2 reads SYDVKM. CDR3: CASSLTGGGQETQYF. The CDR3 DNA is TGTGCCAGCAGTTTGACAGGGGGCGGCCAAGAGACCCAGTACTTC.

This clone occurred many times. The genes are TRBV29-1 and TRBJ2-1; D is ambiguous. The V gene's germline CDR1 is SQVTM and CDR2 ANQGSEA. The V gene lost 4 bases and the J gene lost 7 bases, with 14 bases spanning the gap. This CDR3 spans 13 amino acids. CDR3 region: CSVVYGNRNEQFF. The CDR3 DNA reads as TGCAGCGTTGTTTACGGAAACCGGAATGAGCAGTTCTTC.